Included here is one T cell receptor (beta chain) sequence, with context. Its antigen is not identified. The method was immunoSEQ multiplex PCR; TCRdb's version includes in-frame clones alone and lacks a portion of them. This repertoire shows 950,000 to 1,200,000 clones, 70% to 85% found once; its top ten account for 0.89%. The record originates from a study of shared clonotypes between healthy human individuals. Among the donors, all were Caucasian adults who lived in Nashville, Tennessee. Overall study findings and caveats: Limitation of the genetic and exposure-history diversity represented came from the few donors. Large sequencing depth failed to make sorted-subset sequencing complete, rarefaction showed. Memory subsets generally showed smaller estimated richness than naive subsets did.

The CDR3 totals 13 residues. Germline V gene sequence: CDR1 SGHAT, CDR2 FQDESV (reference sequence). V was trimmed by 4 bases and J by 8 bases, leaving 14 bases between them. This TCR derives from a young man in good health. Some clones in this sample may be carry-over from other donors' samples. Sequenced sample: memory CD4+ T cells from PBMCs. Specified subset: CD45RA-negative fraction. The chain joins TRBV11-1 to TRBJ1-1; D perhaps matches TRBD1 (5 bases). The CDR3 DNA reads as TGTGCCAGCAGCTCCCATCGGGGGTTGGAAGCTTTCTTT. It yields the protein CASSSHRGLEAFF.